This T cell receptor beta chain was observed in a study of blood T cells in healthy people across ages. Study results and caveats: Relative to aged donors, long-lived donors carried more naive CD4+ cells and displayed higher diversity.

This clonotype was picked up a small number of times. Its antigen remains unidentified. With a J-beta primer mix and a sample-barcoded 5' primer, a second PCR ran about 7 to 12 cycles. Researchers report that a template-switch adaptor with 12 random nucleotides tagged each cDNA molecule. TCRdb passed the 5' RACE reads through MiXCR, listing each CDR3 protein once. The sample lists around 1,900,000 distinct CDR3 sequences; 35% to 50% were seen once. The CDR3 consists of 13 residues. The germline V gene has CDR1 ENHRY and CDR2 SYGVKD. Trimming shortened V by 6 bases and J by 3 bases, and 9 bases separated the two germline ends.

The genes are TRBV10-3 and TRBJ1-5, with D perhaps matching TRBD1 (6 bases). The specimen sequenced was blood. This clonotype originated in a human donor in good health. CDR3 protein: CAISPGANQPQHF. The CDR3 DNA reads as TGTGCCATCAGCCCGGGGGCCAATCAGCCCCAGCATTTT.